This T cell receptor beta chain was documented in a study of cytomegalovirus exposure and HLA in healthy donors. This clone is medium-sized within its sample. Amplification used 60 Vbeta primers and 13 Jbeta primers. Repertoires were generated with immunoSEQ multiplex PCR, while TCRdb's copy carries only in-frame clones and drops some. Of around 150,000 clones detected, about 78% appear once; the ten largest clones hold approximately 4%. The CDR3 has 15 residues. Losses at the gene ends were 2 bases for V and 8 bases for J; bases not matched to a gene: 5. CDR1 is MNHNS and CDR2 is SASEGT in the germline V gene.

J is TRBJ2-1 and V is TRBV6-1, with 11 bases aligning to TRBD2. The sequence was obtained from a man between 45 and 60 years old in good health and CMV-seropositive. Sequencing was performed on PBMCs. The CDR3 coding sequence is TGTGCCAGCAGTGAAAATAGCGGGGGGGCCCATGAGCAGTTCTTC. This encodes CASSENSGGAHEQFF.